Listed here is a single TCR beta chain. PCR primers comprised 60 Vbeta and 13 Jbeta primers. Generated by immunoSEQ multiplex PCR, the TCRdb table keeps only in-frame clones and is missing some. The table includes about 90,000 clones, about 70% detected once. These data originate in a study of cytomegalovirus exposure and HLA in healthy donors. Donors showed nominal health when sampled, although they likely had unrecorded immune exposures. The CDR3 covers 17 residues. The germline V gene has CDR1 SEHNR and CDR2 FQNEAQ (reference sequence). Germline trimming cut 5 bases from V and 4 bases from J; bases unmatched to any gene: 11.

The TCR comes from a man aged 25-45 years in good health and CMV-seronegative. The chain joins TRBV7-9 to TRBJ1-3, with 10 positions matching TRBD1. The source material was PBMCs. The CDR3 sequence is CASSPSRGQGTGNTIYF. CDR3 in DNA: TGTGCCAGCAGCCCCTCCCGGGGACAGGGGACCGGAAACACCATATATTTT.